Included here is one T cell receptor beta chain sequence, with context. Its antigen remains unidentified. The CDR3 extends over 13 amino acids. V lost 6 bases and J 7 bases, leaving 10 bases between the germline ends. Germline V gene data show CDR1 as MNHEY and CDR2 as SMNVEV (reference sequence). The data belong to a study of graft-versus-host responses after intestinal transplantation. Regarding the study as a whole: Researchers found GvH clones in recipient marrow, and some showed up first in ileum or blood.

The protocol was immunoSEQ multiplex PCR, while the TCRdb copy is restricted to in-frame clones and leaves out a portion. The data hold roughly 100,000 clones, with 91% observed a single time. The TCR was taken from a human donor who was the organ donor for an intestinal transplant. The specimen was unstimulated CD4+ T cells sorted from spleen or lymph node cells, collected before transplant. This rearrangement joins TRBV27 to TRBJ1-6; D gene ambiguous. The CDR3 DNA reads as TGTGCCAGCAGGGAGGGTCTCAATTCACCCCTCCACTTT. It is translated as CASREGLNSPLHF.